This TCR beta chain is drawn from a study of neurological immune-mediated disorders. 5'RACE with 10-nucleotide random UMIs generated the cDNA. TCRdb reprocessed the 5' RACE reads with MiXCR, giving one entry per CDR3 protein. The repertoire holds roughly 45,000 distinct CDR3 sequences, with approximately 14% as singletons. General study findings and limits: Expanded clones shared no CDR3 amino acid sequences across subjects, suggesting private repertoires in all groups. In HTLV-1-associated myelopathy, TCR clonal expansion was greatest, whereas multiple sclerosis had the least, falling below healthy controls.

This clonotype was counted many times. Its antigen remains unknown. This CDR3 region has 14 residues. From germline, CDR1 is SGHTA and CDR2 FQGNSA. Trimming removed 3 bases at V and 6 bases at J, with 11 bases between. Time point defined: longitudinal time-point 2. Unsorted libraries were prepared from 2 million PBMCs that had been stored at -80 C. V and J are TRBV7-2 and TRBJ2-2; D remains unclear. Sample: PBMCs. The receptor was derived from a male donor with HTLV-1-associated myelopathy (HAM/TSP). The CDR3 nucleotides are TGTGCCAGCAGCTTCCAAATCTCATCCGGGGAGCTGTTTTTT. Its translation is CASSFQISSGELFF.